These 10 T cell receptor beta chains came from one sample sequenced in a study of blood T cells in healthy people across ages. Together with a sample-barcoded 5' primer, a J-beta primer mix was included in a second PCR lasting about 6 to 11 cycles. TCRdb recomputed calls from the 5' RACE reads with MiXCR, one row per CDR3 protein. This sample yields 600,000 to 1,000,000 distinct CDR3 sequences, of which 58% are seen a single time; about 20% belongs to the top ten. Sequencing used blood. These receptors came from a man aged 25-45 years in good health.

This chain links TRBV25-1 with TRBJ2-7, with 8 positions matching TRBD2. With 5 bases clipped from V and 2 bases from J, the junction kept 5 bases outside the gene matches. The CDR3 runs 14 residues. In germline, CDR1 is MGHDK, CDR2 SYGVNS. CDR3 protein: CASSPREGAYEQYF. CDR3 DNA: TGTGCCAGCAGTCCCCGGGAGGGTGCCTACGAGCAGTACTTC.

This chain joins TRBV4-2 and TRBJ1-2; TRBD1 is a possible D gene (6 bases). The germline V gene encodes CDR1 LGHNA and CDR2 YNFKEQ. The ends were cut back, 0 bases at V and 3 bases at J, with 14 bases in the middle. The CDR3 consists of 16 residues. The CDR3 protein is CASSQDPGEYHYGYTF. The CDR3 nucleotides are TGTGCCAGCAGCCAAGACCCAGGGGAGTATCACTATGGCTACACCTTC.

The gene calls are TRBV29-1 and TRBJ2-1; D not resolved. Germline assignment: CDR1 SQVTM and CDR2 ANQGSEA. Trimming removed 2 bases from V and 2 bases from J, with 7 bases in between. The CDR3 is made up of 13 amino acids. In DNA, the CDR3 is TGCAGCGTTGAACCACCGACCTACAATGAGCAGTTCTTC. Protein: CSVEPPTYNEQFF.

This clonotype was detected only a few times. The rearrangement uses TRBV28 and TRBJ2-7; perhaps D is TRBD1 or TRBD2 (5 bases each). This CDR3 region has 14 residues. V lost 6 bases, J lost 2 bases, and 14 bases lay in between. CDR1 MDHEN and CDR2 SYDVKM come from the germline V gene. The CDR3 DNA follows: TGTGCCAGCAGAGGCCATCTGGGACCCTACGAGCAGTACTTC. It is translated as CASRGHLGPYEQYF.

The chain is built from TRBV2 and TRBJ1-5; D is ambiguous. CDR1 and CDR2 (germline): SNHLY, FYNNEI. This CDR3 has 15 amino acids. V dropped 0 bases and J dropped 5 bases, with 11 bases sitting between them. The CDR3 reads CASSEALHRDQPQHF. The CDR3 bases are TGTGCCAGCAGTGAAGCGCTTCACCGAGATCAGCCCCAGCATTTT.

This chain connects TRBV12-3 or TRBV12-4 to TRBJ2-3, with no clear D. Deletions cut 5 bases from V and 2 bases from J, with 11 bases between. This CDR3 region has 14 residues. The CDR3 DNA is TGTGCCAGCAGTGTGGCCCTCCCCACAGATACGCAGTATTTT. It specifies CASSVALPTDTQYF.

V and J are TRBV9 and TRBJ1-2; no clear D gene. This CDR3 spans 18 amino acids. Per the germline V gene, CDR1 is SGDLS and CDR2 is YYNGEE. V shed 4 bases and J shed 0 bases, with 22 bases lying between them. This CDR3 is CASSPRSKQIITNYGYTF. DNA of the CDR3: TGTGCCAGCAGCCCAAGGTCGAAGCAAATCATCACTAACTATGGCTACACCTTC.

This clonotype appeared a single time. The chain links TRBV30 to TRBJ1-4; D is unresolved. Between the trimmed V and J ends, which lost 1 base and 8 bases, there was a span of 11 bases. The CDR3 is made up of 13 amino acids. Germline V CDR1 and CDR2: GTSNPN, SVGIG (reference sequence). CDR3 sequence: CAWSGGGKEKLFF. DNA for the CDR3: TGTGCCTGGAGTGGGGGAGGCAAAGAAAAACTGTTTTTT.

The gene calls are TRBV20-1 and TRBJ1-5; no definite D call. This CDR3 spans 15 amino acids. Germline CDR1 reads DFQATT; CDR2 reads SNEGSKA (reference sequence). Trimming removed 0 bases at V and 1 base at J, with 10 bases between. CDR3 nucleotide sequence: TGCAGTGCTAGAGATTTGGGATTAAGCAATCAGCCCCAGCATTTT. Translation gives CSARDLGLSNQPQHF.

For this clonotype: One end of the junction is discordant with germline, which a read error may explain. The chain couples TRBV6-5 to TRBJ1-2; 11 bases are shared with TRBD1. Germline V gives CDR1 MNHEY, CDR2 SVGAGI. The CDR3 covers 15 residues. The CDR3 spells CASRPWTGGSHGYIF. The CDR3 DNA is TGTGCCAGCAGACCCTGGACAGGGGGCTCCCATGGCTACATCTTC.